The clone carrying this T cell receptor beta chain was observed a single time. The antigen remains undetermined. The germline V gene has CDR1 SQVTM and CDR2 ANQGSEA. This CDR3 spans 12 amino acids. Trimming cost V 5 bases and J 4 bases; bases outside gene matches: 3. The data originate from a study of T cells after yellow fever vaccination. The study, taken as a whole, reports: A large majority of primary-vaccination clones showed up again after the booster (96% CD4, approximately 90% CD8). Peaking on day 5 versus 15, the secondary response was faster but weaker. Bulk-population clonotypes that are abundant could appear as contaminants in FACS-sorted repertoires.

They built TCR cDNA with 5'RACE template switching, a step that put in a universal primer site and UMIs. Each CDR3 protein is one row after TCRdb ran MiXCR on the 5' RACE reads. The sample carries some 560,000 distinct CDR3 sequences, around 16% recorded once. Sequencing was performed on PBMCs, taken around 5 days after the first yellow fever vaccination. This sequence originates from a man in his late teens or twenties who received the YFV17D yellow fever vaccine. This chain uses TRBV29-1 with TRBJ2-3, with 7 bases matching TRBD1. CDR3 in amino acids: CSVRQGPDTQYF. The DNA for the CDR3 is TGCAGCGTTAGACAGGGCCCAGATACGCAGTATTTT.